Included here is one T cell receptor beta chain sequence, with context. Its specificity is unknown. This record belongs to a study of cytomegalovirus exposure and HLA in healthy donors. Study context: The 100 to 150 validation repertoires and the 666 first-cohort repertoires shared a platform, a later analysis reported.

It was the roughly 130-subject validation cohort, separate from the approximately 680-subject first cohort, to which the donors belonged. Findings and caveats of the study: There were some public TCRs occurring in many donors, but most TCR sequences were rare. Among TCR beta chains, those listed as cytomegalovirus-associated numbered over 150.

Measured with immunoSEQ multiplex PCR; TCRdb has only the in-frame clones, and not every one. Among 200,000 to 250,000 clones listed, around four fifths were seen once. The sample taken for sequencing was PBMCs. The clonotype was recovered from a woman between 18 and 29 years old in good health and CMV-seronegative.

The CDR3 sequence: CASSISGQGKYPQHF. As DNA, the CDR3 is TGTGCCAGTAGTATCAGTGGGCAGGGGAAGTATCCCCAGCATTTT. The rearrangement links TRBV19 to TRBJ1-5; TRBD1 is a possible D gene (6 bases). V dropped 3 bases and J dropped 10 bases, with 19 bases sitting between them. The CDR3 spans 15 residues. From germline, CDR1 is LNHDA and CDR2 SQIVND (reference sequence).